This T cell receptor (beta chain) stems from a study of T cell responses to AZD1222 COVID-19 vaccine. Libraries were prepared by immunoSEQ multiplex PCR; TCRdb keeps only in-frame clonotypes and omits some of them. The sample has more than 250,000 clones, over 90% seen once; the top ten hold roughly 0.51%. General observations from the study: Two AZD1222 administrations were followed by greater Spike-specific TCR breadth and depth. Spike as a whole was targeted by vaccine-associated CD4 TCRs, dominant at 160-218 and 743-854.

Points on this clone: Antigen: not known.

CDR1 is SGHTA and CDR2 is FQGNSA in the germline V gene. The CDR3 is 13 amino acids. V was shortened by 6 bases and J by 4 bases, with 12 bases between the two germline ends. This clonotype originated in an adult in good health. The sequencing here drew on peripheral blood, taken on day 0 of AZD1222 vaccination. This chain connects TRBV7-2 to TRBJ1-2; D call uncertain. CDR3 amino acids: CASRAGGSYGYTF. CDR3 coding DNA: TGTGCCAGCAGAGCGGGAGGATCCTATGGCTACACCTTC. The whole variable domain, remainder taken from reference TRBV7-2 and TRBJ1-2, is GAGVSQSPSNKVTEKGKDVELRCDPISGHTALYWYRQSLGQGLEFLIYFQGNSAPDKSGLPSDRFSAERTGGSVSTLTIQRTQQEDSAVYLCASRAGGSYGYTFGSGTRLTVV.